The following is a T cell receptor beta chain sequence with its context. Its antigen is unidentified. The data derive from a study of OX40 agonist ivuxolimab in advanced cancers. Study-wide background: Eligibility rules accepted prior anti-PD-1, anti-PD-L1 or anti-CTLA-4 therapy, and around 40% had some. Patients achieving partial responses numbered three: one hepatocellular carcinoma case and two cutaneous melanoma cases.

Sequencing was performed with immunoSEQ multiplex PCR; in TCRdb, only in-frame clones are kept and a portion is missing. This sample has 50,000 to 70,000 clones, with 65% to 85% found just once. Blood sampling was done at baseline, cycle 4 day 1, and cycle 7 day 1. This CDR3 region has 11 residues. CDR1 and CDR2 (germline): GTSNPN, SVGIG (reference sequence). Deletions cut 3 bases from V and 7 bases from J, with 10 bases between. Study results and caveats: The mean number of expanded clones was higher in CD8+ T cells than in CD4+.

The sample in question was CD4+ or CD8+ T cells sorted from blood, obtained in a trial of the OX40 agonist ivuxolimab. This clonotype was sampled from an adult with an advanced solid tumor such as melanoma, head and neck, liver or kidney cancer. The chain employs TRBV30 and TRBJ2-7; D remains unclear. The CDR3 bases are TGTGCCTGGAGCTCTCTACGGGAGCAGTACTTC. Protein product: CAWSSLREQYF.